The clone carrying this T cell receptor beta chain was picked up a small number of times. Some clones are missing from TCRdb's copy, which holds only in-frame ones; the method was immunoSEQ multiplex PCR. The repertoire holds some 40,000 clones, with less than 70% as singletons. CDR3 length: 16 residues. CDR1 is SGHKS and CDR2 is YYEKEE in the germline V gene (reference sequence). The V and J ends lost 3 bases and 8 bases, in that order; junction bases with no gene match: 11. The sample is drawn from a study of blood T cell repertoires in COVID-19. The sequenced sample consisted of peripheral blood. This clonotype originated in a man older than 75 with acute or convalescent COVID-19. The V gene is TRBV5-5, the J gene TRBJ1-2; TRBD1 agrees at 12 bases. This chain's CDR3 is CASSWGIGTGGEGYTF. CDR3 sequence (DNA): TGTGCCAGCAGCTGGGGTATTGGGACAGGGGGCGAAGGCTACACCTTC.